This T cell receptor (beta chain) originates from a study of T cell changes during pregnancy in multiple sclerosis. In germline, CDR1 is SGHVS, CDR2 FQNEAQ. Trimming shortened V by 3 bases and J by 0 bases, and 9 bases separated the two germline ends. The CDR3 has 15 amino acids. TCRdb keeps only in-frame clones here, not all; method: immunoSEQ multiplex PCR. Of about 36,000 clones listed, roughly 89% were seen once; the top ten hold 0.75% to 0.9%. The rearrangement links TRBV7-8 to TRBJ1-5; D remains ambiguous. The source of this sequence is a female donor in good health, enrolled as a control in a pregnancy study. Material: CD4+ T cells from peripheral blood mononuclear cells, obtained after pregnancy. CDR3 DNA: TGTGCCAGCAGCTTTCGCGAAAATAGCAATCAGCCCCAGCATTTT. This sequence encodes CASSFRENSNQPQHF.